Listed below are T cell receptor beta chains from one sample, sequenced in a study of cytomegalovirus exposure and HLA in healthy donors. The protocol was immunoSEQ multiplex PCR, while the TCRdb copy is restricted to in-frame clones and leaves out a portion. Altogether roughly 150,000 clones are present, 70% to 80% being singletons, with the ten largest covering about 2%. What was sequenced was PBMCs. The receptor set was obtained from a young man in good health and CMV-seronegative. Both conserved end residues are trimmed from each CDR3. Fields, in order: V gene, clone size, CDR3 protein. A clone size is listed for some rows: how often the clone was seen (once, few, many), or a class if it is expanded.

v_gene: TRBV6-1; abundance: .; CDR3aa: ASRIWTGDGYT
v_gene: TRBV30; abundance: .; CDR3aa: AWSAGGLPQH
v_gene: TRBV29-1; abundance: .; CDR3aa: SVGSSGSRTDTQY
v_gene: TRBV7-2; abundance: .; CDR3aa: ASSLGARDEQF
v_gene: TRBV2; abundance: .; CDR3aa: ASSRTSGKETQY
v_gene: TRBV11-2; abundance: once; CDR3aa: ASSLGPAGKETQY
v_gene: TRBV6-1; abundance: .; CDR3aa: ASTEAGGGHEQY
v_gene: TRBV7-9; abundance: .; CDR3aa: ASSADRGRTDTQY
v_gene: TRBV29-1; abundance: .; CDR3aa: SAFREEQY
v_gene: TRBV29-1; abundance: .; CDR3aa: SVEESGVLGEQY
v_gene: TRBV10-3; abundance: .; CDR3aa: AISEPSGGSKGGYEQY
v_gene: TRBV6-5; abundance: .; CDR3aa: ASSADRVQGGTQY
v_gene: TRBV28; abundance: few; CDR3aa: ASSGQPTNEKLF
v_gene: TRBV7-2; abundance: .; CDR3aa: ASSLEAGNINEQF
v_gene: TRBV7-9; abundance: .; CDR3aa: SSSQATYEQY